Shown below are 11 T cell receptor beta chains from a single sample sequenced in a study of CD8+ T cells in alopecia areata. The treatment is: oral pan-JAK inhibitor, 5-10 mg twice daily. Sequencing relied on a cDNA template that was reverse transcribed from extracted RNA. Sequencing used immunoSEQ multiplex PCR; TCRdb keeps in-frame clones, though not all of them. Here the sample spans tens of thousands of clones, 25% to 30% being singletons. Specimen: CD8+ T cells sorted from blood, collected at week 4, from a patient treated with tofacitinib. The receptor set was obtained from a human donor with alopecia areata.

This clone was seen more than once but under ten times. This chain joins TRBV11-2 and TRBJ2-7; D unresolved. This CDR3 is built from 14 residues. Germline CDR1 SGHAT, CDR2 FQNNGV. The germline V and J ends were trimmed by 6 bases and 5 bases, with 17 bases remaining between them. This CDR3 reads CASRPGGVVNEQYF. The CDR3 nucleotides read TGTGCCAGCAGACCAGGCGGAGTTGTAAACGAGCAGTACTTC.

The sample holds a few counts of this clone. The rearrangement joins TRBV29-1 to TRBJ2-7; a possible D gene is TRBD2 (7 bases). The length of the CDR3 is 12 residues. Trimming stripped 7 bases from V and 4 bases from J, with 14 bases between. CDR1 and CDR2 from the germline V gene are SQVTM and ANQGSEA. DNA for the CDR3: TGCAGCGCCGGGGGGCTGGGGTACGAGCAGTACTTC. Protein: CSAGGLGYEQYF.

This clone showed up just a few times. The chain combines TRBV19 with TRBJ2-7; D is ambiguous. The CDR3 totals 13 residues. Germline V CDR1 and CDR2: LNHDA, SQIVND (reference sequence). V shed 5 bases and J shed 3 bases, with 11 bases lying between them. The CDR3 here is CASSPRSNYEQYF. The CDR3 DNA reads TGTGCCAGTAGTCCCCGTTCTAACTACGAGCAGTACTTC.

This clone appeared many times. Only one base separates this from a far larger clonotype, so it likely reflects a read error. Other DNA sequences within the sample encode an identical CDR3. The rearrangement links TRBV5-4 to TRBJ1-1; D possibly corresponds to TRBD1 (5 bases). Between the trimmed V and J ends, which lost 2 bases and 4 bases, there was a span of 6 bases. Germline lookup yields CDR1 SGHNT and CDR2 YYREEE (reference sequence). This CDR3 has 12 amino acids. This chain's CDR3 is CASSFGTTEAFF. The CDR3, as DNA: TGTGCCAGCAGCTTCGGGACCACTGAAGCTTTCTTT. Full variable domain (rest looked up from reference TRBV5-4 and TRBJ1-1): ETGVTQSPTHLIKTRGQQVTLRCSSQSGHNTVSWYQQALGQGPQFIFQYYREEENGRGNFPPRFSGLQFPNYSSELNVNALELDDSALYLCASSFGTTEAFFGQGTRLTVV.

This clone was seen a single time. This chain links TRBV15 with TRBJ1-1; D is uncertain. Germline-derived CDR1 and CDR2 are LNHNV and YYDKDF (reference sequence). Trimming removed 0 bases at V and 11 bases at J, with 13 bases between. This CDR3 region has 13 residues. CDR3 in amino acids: CATSREYTMGAFF. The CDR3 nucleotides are TGTGCCACCAGCAGAGAATATACGATGGGGGCTTTCTTT.

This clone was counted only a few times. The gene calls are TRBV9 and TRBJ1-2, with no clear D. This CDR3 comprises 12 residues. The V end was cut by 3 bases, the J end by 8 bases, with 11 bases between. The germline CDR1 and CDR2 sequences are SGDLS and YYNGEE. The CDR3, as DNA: TGTGCCAGCAGCGGGGCACCGTGGGGCTACACCTTC. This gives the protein CASSGAPWGYTF.

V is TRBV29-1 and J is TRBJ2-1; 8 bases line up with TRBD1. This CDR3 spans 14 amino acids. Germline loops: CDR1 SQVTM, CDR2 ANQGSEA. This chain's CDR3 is CTPGRDRLRNEQFF. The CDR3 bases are TGCACCCCTGGACGGGACAGGCTTCGCAATGAGCAGTTCTTC.

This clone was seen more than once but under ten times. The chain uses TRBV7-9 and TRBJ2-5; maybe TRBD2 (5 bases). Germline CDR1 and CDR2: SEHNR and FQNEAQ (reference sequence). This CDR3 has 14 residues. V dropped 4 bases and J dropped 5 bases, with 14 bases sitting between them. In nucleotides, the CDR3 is TGTGCCAGCAGCTCACGGACTGCTGCTGAGACCCAGTACTTC. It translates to CASSSRTAAETQYF.

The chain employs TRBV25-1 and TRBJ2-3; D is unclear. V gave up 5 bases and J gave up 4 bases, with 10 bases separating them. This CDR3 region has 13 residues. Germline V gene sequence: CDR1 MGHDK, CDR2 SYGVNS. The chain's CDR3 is CASSTGLSDTQYF. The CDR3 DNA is TGTGCCAGCAGTACTGGGTTGTCAGATACGCAGTATTTT.

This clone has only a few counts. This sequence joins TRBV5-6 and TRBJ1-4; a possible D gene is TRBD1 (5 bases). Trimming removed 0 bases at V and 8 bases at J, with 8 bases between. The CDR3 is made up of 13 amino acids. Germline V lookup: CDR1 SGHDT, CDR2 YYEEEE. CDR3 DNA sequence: TGTGCCAGCAGCTTGGTTCGGGGGGAAAAACTGTTTTTT. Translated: CASSLVRGEKLFF.

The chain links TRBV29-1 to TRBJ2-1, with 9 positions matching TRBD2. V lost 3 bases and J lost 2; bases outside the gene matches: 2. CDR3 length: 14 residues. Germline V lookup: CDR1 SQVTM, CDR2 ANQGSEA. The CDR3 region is CSVDLAGPYNEQFF. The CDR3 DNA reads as TGCAGCGTTGATCTAGCGGGACCCTACAATGAGCAGTTCTTC.